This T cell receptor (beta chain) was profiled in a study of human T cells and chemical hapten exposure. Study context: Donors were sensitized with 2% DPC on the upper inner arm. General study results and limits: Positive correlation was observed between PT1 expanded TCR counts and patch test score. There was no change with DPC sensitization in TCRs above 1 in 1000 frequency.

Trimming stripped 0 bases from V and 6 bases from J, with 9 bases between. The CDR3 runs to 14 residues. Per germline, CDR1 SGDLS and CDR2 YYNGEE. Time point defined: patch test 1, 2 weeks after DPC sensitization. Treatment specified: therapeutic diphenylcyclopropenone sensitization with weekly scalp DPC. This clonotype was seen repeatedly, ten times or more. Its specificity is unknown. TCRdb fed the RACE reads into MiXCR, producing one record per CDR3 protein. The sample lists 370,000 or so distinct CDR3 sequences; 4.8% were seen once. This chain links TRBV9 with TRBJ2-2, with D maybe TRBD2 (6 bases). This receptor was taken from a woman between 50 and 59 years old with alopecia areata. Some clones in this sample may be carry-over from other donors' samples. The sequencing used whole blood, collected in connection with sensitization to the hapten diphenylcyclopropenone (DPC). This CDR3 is CASSVVAGPGELFF. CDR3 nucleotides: TGTGCCAGCAGCGTAGTTGCGGGACCCGGGGAGCTGTTTTTT.